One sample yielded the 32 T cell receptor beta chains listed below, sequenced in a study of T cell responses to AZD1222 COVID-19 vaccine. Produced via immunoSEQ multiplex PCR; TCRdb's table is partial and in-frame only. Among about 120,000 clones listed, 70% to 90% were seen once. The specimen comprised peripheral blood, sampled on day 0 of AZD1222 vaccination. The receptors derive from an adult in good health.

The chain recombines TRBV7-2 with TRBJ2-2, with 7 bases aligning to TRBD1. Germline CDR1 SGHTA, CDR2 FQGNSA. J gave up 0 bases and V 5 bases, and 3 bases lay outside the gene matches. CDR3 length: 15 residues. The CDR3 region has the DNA TGTGCCAGCAGCCCGGGACAGCCGAACACCGGGGAGCTGTTTTTT. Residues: CASSPGQPNTGELFF.

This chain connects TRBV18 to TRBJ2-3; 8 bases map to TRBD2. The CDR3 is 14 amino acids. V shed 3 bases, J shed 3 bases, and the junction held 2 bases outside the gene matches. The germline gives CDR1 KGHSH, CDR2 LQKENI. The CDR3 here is CASSPRLATDTQYF. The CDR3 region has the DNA TGTGCCAGCTCACCGCGACTAGCGACAGATACGCAGTATTTT.

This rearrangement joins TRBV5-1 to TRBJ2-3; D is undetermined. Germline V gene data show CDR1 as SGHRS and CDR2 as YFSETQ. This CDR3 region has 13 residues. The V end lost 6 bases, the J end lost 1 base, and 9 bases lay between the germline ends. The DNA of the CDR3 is TGCGCCAGCACTAAAGTGGGCACAGATACGCAGTATTTT. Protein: CASTKVGTDTQYF.

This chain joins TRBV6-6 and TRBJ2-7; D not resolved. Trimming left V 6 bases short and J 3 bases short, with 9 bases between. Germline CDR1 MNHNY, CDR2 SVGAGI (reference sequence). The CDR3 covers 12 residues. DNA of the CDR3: TGTGCCAGCAGCGGTCCCGTCTACGAGCAGTACTTC. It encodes CASSGPVYEQYF.

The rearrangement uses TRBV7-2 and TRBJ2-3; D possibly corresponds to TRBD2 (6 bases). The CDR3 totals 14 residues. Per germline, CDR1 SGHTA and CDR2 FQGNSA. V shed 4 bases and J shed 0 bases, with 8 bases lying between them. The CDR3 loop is CASSSSVSTDTQYF. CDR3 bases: TGTGCCAGCAGCTCTAGCGTGAGCACAGATACGCAGTATTTT.

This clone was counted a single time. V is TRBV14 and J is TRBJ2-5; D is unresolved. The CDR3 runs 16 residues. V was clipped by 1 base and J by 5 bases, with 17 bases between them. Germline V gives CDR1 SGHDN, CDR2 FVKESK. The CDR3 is CASSQGQTRLWETQYF. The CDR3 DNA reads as TGTGCCAGCAGCCAAGGACAAACTCGACTTTGGGAGACCCAGTACTTC.

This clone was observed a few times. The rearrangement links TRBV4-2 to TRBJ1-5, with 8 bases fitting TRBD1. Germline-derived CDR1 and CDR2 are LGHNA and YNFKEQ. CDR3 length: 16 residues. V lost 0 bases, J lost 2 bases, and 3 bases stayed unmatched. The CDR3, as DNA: TGTGCCAGCAGCCAAGATGCAGGGGGCGGCAATCAGCCCCAGCATTTT. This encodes CASSQDAGGGNQPQHF.

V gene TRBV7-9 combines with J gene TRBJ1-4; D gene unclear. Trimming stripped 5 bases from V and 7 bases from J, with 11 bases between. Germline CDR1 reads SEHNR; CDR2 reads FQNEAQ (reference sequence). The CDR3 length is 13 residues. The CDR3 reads CASSRALGEKLFF. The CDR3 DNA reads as TGTGCCAGCAGCCGGGCCCTGGGTGAAAAACTGTTTTTT.

Here the CDR3 reads CASSQVAWKPGTGAEKLFF. CDR3 in DNA: TGTGCCAGCAGCCAAGTCGCGTGGAAACCCGGGACAGGGGCGGAAAAACTGTTTTTT. The chain links TRBV4-2 to TRBJ1-4, with 10 bases lining up with TRBD1. Germline CDR1 LGHNA, CDR2 YNFKEQ. The CDR3 covers 19 residues. J was trimmed by 8 bases and V by 1 base; bases with no gene match: 16.

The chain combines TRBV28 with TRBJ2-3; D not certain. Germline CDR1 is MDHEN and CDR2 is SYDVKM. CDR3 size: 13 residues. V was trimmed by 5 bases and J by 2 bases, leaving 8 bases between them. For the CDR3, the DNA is TGTGCCAGCAGTAAATCCCCCACAGATACGCAGTATTTT. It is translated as CASSKSPTDTQYF.

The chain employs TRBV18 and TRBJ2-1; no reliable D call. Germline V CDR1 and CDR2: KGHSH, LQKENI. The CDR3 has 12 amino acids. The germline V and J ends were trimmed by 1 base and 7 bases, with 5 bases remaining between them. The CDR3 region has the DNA TGTGCCAGCTCACCACAAGGAAATGAGCAGTTCTTC. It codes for CASSPQGNEQFF.

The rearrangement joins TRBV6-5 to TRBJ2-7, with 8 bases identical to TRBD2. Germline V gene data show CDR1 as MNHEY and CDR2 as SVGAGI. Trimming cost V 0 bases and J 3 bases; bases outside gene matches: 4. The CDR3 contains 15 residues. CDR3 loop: CASSYSGRGVYEQYF. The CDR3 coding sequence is TGTGCCAGCAGTTACTCGGGGCGGGGGGTCTACGAGCAGTACTTC.

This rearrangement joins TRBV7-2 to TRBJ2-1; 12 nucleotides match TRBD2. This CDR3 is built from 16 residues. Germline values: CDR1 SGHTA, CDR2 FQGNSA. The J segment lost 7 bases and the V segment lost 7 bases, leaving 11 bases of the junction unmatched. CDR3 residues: CASTLRSTSGGNEQFF. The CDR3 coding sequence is TGTGCCAGCACCCTTAGATCGACTAGCGGGGGTAATGAGCAGTTCTTC.

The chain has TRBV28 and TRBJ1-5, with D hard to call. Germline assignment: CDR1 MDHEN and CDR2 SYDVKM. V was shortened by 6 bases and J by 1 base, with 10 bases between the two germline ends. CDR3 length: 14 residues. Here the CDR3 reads CASSSGGSNQPQHF. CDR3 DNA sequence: TGTGCCAGCAGCTCGGGTGGAAGCAATCAGCCCCAGCATTTT.

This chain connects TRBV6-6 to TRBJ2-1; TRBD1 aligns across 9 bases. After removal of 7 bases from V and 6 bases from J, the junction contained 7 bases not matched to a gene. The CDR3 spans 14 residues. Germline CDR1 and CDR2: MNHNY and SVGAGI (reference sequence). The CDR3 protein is CASIRDRDSNEQFF. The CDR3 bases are TGTGCCAGCATCCGGGACAGGGACTCCAATGAGCAGTTCTTC.

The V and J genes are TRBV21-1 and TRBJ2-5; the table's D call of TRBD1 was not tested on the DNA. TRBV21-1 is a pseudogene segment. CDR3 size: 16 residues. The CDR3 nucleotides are TGTGCCAGCACCAAACCGGCAGGGGGGTACCAAGAGACCCAGTACTTC. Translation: CASTKPAGGYQETQYF.

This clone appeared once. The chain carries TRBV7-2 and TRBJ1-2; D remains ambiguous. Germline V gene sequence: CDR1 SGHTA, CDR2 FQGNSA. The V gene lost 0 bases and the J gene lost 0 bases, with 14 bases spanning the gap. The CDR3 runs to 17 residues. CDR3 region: CASSLALSGLTNYGYTF. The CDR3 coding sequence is TGTGCCAGCAGCTTAGCGCTAAGCGGGTTAACTAACTATGGCTACACCTTC. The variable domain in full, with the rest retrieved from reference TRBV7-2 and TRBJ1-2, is GAGVSQSPSNKVTEKGKDVELRCDPISGHTALYWYRQSLGQGLEFLIYFQGNSAPDKSGLPSDRFSAERTGGSVSTLTIQRTQQEDSAVYLCASSLALSGLTNYGYTFGSGTRLTVV.

CDR3 nucleotides: TGTGCCAGCAGCCTACAGGGAATGAACACTGAAGCTTTCTTT. Its translation: CASSLQGMNTEAFF. The rearrangement uses TRBV7-3 and TRBJ1-1; perhaps TRBD1 as D (6 bases). The ends were cut back, 5 bases at V and 0 bases at J, with 10 bases in the middle. Germline assignment: CDR1 SGHTA and CDR2 FQGTGA. This CDR3 has 14 amino acids.

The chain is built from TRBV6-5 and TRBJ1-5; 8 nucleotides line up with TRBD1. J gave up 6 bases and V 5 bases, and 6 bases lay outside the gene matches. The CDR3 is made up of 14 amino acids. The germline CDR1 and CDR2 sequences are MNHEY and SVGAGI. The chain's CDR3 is CASSQLTGGQPQHF. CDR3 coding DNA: TGTGCCAGCAGTCAACTAACAGGGGGTCAGCCCCAGCATTTT.

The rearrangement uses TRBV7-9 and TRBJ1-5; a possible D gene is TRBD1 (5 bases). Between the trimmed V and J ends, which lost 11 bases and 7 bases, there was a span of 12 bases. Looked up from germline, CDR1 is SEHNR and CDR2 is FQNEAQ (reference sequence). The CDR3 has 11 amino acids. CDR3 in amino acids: CAGGAEQPQHF. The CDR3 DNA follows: TGTGCCGGCGGGGCGGAGCAGCCCCAGCATTTT.

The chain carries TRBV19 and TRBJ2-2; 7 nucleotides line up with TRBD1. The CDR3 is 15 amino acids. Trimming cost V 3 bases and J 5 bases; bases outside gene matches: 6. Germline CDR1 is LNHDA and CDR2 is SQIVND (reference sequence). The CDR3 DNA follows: TGTGCCAGTAGTATTAGCGAGGGGGCGACCGGGGAGCTGTTTTTT. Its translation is CASSISEGATGELFF.

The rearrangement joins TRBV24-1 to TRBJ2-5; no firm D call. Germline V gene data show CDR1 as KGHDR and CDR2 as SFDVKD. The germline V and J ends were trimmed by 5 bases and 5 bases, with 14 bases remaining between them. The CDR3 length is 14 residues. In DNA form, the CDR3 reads TGTGCCACCAGTGCCGCCGGGCAAGGGGAGACCCAGTACTTC. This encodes CATSAAGQGETQYF.

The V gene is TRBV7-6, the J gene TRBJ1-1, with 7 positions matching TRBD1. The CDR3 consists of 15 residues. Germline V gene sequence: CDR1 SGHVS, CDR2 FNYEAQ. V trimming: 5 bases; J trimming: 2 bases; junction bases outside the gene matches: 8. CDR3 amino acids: CASSPRTGLNTEAFF. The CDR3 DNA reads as TGTGCCAGCAGCCCGAGGACAGGTTTAAACACTGAAGCTTTCTTT.

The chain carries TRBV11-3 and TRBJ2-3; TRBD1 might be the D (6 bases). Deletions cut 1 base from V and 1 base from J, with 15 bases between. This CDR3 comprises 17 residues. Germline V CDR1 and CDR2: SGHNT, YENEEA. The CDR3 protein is CASSLGGRGGGTDTQYF. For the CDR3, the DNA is TGTGCCAGCAGCTTAGGCGGCAGGGGTGGGGGCACAGATACGCAGTATTTT.

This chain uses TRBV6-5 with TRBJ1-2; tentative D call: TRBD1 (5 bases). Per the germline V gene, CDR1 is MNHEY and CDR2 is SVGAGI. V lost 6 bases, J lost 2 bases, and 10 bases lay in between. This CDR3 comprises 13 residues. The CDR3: CASSLGQNYGYTF. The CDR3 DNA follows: TGTGCCAGCAGCCTGGGGCAGAACTATGGCTACACCTTC.

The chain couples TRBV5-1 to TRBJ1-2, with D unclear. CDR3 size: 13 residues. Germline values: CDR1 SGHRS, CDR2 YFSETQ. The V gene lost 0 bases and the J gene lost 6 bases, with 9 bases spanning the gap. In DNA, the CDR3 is TGCGCCAGCAGCTTGGCCGGGATCGATGGCTACACCTTC. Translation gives CASSLAGIDGYTF.

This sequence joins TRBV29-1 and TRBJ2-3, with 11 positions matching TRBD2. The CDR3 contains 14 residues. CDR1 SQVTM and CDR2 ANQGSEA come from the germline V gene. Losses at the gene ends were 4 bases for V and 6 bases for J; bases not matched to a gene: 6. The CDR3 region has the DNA TGCAGCGTTGGACTAGCGGGGCACTCGGATACGCAGTATTTT. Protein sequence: CSVGLAGHSDTQYF.

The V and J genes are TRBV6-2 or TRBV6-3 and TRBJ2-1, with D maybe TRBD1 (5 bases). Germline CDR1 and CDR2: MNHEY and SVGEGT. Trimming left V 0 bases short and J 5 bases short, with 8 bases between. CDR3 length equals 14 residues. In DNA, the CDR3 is TGTGCCAGCAGTTACTCCTACAGGAACAATGAGCAGTTCTTC. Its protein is CASSYSYRNNEQFF.

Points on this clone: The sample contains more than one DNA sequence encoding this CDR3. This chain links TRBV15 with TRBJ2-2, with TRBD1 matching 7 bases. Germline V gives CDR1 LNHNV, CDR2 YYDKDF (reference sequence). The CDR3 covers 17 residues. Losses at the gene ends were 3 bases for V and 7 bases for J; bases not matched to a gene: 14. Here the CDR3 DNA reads TGTGCCACCAGCAGGTACAGGGGTACAGGTTTAAACGGGGAGCTGTTTTTT. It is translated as CATSRYRGTGLNGELFF.

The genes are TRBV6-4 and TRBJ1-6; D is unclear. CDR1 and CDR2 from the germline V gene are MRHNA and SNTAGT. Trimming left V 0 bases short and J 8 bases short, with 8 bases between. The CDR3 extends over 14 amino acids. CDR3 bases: TGTGCCAGCAGTGACTCCGACGGGGATTCACCCCTCCACTTT. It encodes CASSDSDGDSPLHF.

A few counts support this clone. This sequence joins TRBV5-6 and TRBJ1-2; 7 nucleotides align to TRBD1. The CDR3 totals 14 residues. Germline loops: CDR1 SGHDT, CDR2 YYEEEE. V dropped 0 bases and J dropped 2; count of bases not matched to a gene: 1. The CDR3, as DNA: TGTGCCAGCAGCTTGGAGACAGGGAACTATGGCTACACCTTC. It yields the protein CASSLETGNYGYTF.

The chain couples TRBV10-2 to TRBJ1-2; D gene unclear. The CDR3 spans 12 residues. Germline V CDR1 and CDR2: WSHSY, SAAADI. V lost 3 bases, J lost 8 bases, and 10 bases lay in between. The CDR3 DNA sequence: TGCGCCAGCAGTGATCCCGGGCACGGCTACACCTTC. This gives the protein CASSDPGHGYTF.